A selection of T cell receptor beta chains follows, all from one sample in a study of vaccination effects on CD4 cells after COVID-19. Assay used: immunoSEQ multiplex PCR; TCRdb lists only in-frame clones, some missing. The sample records 70,000 or so clones, roughly 73% being singletons. What these receptors recognize is not known. The sequencing here drew on CD4+ T cells from PBMCs cultured with HIV peptides, taken before COVID-19 vaccination. The receptors derive from a human donor who had a prior SARS-CoV-2 infection. Both conserved end residues are part of each CDR3. Not every row has a clone size; where given, it reads once, few, many or a size class.

TRBV27	TRBJ2-3	-	CASSLLAGRDTQYF
TRBV6-5	TRBJ1-5	-	CASRTGSNQPQHF
TRBV20-1	TRBJ2-7	-	CSASREGEIYEQYF
TRBV24-1	TRBJ2-7	-	CATSDPDGTGNEQYF
TRBV6-5	TRBJ1-1	-	CASSYSWNTEAFF
TRBV29-1	TRBJ2-1	-	CSAPWWGGTSGASSYNEQFF
TRBV6-2/TRBV6-3	TRBJ2-3	-	CASSSSGTSGMWDTQYF
TRBV6-6	TRBJ1-1	-	CASSPKNVMNTEAFF
TRBV19	TRBJ2-3	-	CASSDGTSGTDTQYF
TRBV4-1	TRBJ1-1	-	CASSQVLMNTEAFF
TRBV30	TRBJ2-7	-	CAQNRGDEQYF
TRBV30	TRBJ1-2	-	CAWSFDSLITYGYTF
TRBV5-1	TRBJ2-7	few	CASSLVGALFSYEQYF
TRBV5-4	TRBJ1-6	-	CASSTGGWGDSPLHF
TRBV14	TRBJ2-1	-	CASSLGLAGVFEQFF
TRBV30	TRBJ2-3	-	CAWGLGLAGGGDTQYF